These T cell receptor beta chains were read from a single sample in a study of CD8 T cells in ankylosing spondylitis. TCRdb analysed the 5' RACE reads with MiXCR anew, one entry per CDR3 protein. The sample lists roughly 120,000 distinct CDR3 sequences, around 15% occurring once. Material: blood, either unsorted or a sorted T cell fraction (not recorded which). These TCRs come from a female donor with ankylosing spondylitis or in good health (not recorded which). Each CDR3 is given with its conserved first and last residue. D genes are given only for firm matches. Clone sizes are given selectively: once, few, many, or a class where the clone is expanded.

TRBV12-3/TRBV12-4	TRBJ1-1	NA	TRBD1	CASSGQGDTEAFF	TGTGCCAGCAGCGGACAGGGGGACACTGAAGCTTTCTTT
TRBV27	TRBJ2-2	few	NA	CASTLRGRLNTGELFF	TGTGCCAGCACTCTGAGGGGGAGGCTGAACACCGGGGAGCTGTTTTTT
TRBV12-3/TRBV12-4	TRBJ1-4	few	TRBD1	CASSKDRGLVNEKLFF	TGTGCCAGCAGCAAGGACAGGGGGCTGGTGAATGAAAAACTGTTTTTT
TRBV7-7	TRBJ2-2	NA	NA	CASSLGRTGELFF	TGTGCTAGCAGCTTAGGGCGGACCGGGGAGCTGTTTTTT
TRBV29-1	TRBJ2-1	many	NA	CSVEITRYNEQFF	TGCAGCGTTGAAATAACCAGGTACAATGAGCAGTTCTTC
TRBV18	TRBJ1-1	NA	NA	CASSPRGDPGTEAFF	TGTGCCAGCTCACCCCGGGGGGACCCTGGCACTGAAGCTTTCTTT
TRBV4-2	TRBJ2-7	NA	NA	CASSQGRINSYEQYF	TGTGCCAGCAGCCAGGGCAGGATTAACTCCTACGAGCAGTACTTC
TRBV27	TRBJ2-7	NA	NA	CASSLTEGYEQYF	TGTGCCAGCAGTTTAACCGAGGGCTACGAGCAGTACTTC
TRBV6-1	TRBJ1-1	few	NA	CASMWGDTEAFF	TGTGCCAGCATGTGGGGTGACACTGAAGCTTTCTTT
TRBV5-1	TRBJ2-1	few	NA	CASSLLQGINEQFF	TGCGCCAGCAGCTTGTTGCAGGGAATCAATGAGCAGTTCTTC
TRBV6-1	TRBJ1-5	NA	NA	CASKADSNQPQHF	TGTGCCAGCAAGGCCGATAGCAATCAGCCCCAGCATTTT
TRBV12-3/TRBV12-4	TRBJ1-2	many	TRBD1	CASSSDRGFGYGYTF	TGTGCCAGCAGTTCAGACAGGGGGTTTGGGTATGGCTACACCTTC
TRBV5-1	TRBJ2-7	many	NA	CASSLDRRAYEQYF	TGCGCCAGCAGCTTAGACAGGCGCGCCTACGAGCAGTACTTC
TRBV10-3	TRBJ2-3	few	TRBD2	CAISDLADSTDTQYF	TGTGCCATCAGTGACCTAGCGGATAGCACAGATACGCAGTATTTT
TRBV7-2	TRBJ2-3	few	NA	CASSLDRYTDTQYF	TGTGCCAGCAGCTTAGACCGGTACACAGATACGCAGTATTTT
TRBV23-1	TRBJ2-5	few	NA	CASSQFADTNGTQYF	TGCGCCAGCAGTCAATTTGCGGACACCAACGGGACCCAGTACTTC
TRBV15	TRBJ2-7	many	NA	CATSSALESSYEQYF	TGTGCCACCAGCAGCGCCCTAGAGAGCTCCTACGAGCAGTACTTC
TRBV29-1	TRBJ2-3	NA	NA	CSGRVADTQYF	TGCAGCGGTCGGGTGGCCGATACGCAGTATTTT
TRBV29-1	TRBJ2-3	many	NA	CSTASTDTQYF	TGCAGCACCGCTAGCACAGATACGCAGTATTTT
TRBV9	TRBJ2-7	few	NA	CASSVVPTSYEQYF	TGTGCCAGCAGCGTAGTTCCGACCTCCTACGAGCAGTACTTC
TRBV12-3/TRBV12-4	TRBJ1-3	NA	TRBD1	CASSLPGQGFSGNTIYF	TGTGCCAGCAGCTTACCGGGACAGGGGTTCTCTGGAAACACCATATATTTT
TRBV7-2	TRBJ2-2	few	NA	CASSLRDTRTGELFF	TGTGCCAGCAGCTTAAGGGACACCCGAACCGGGGAGCTGTTTTTT
TRBV7-2	TRBJ2-5	NA	NA	CASSGGETQYF	TGTGCCAGCAGTGGTGGAGAGACCCAGTACTTC
TRBV5-1	TRBJ1-1	few	TRBD1	CASSVGDRSTEAFF	TGCGCCAGCAGCGTAGGGGACAGATCCACTGAAGCTTTCTTT
TRBV27	TRBJ2-5	NA	NA	CASSLSVTDQETQYF	TGTGCCAGCAGTTTATCGGTCACAGACCAAGAGACCCAGTACTTC
TRBV2	TRBJ2-5	many	NA	CASSDGGIEAQYF	TGTGCCAGCAGTGACGGTGGCATTGAGGCCCAGTACTTC
TRBV3-1	TRBJ2-1	many	NA	CASSLVTGPYNEQFF	TGTGCCAGCAGTCTCGTAACTGGCCCCTACAATGAGCAGTTCTTC
TRBV12-3/TRBV12-4	TRBJ2-2	NA	TRBD1	CASSPRQGAAGELFF	TGTGCCAGCAGTCCGAGACAGGGGGCGGCCGGGGAGCTGTTTTTT
TRBV12-3/TRBV12-4	TRBJ1-3	NA	NA	CASSTGGNTIYF	TGTGCCAGCAGCACCGGGGGAAACACCATATATTTT
TRBV20-1	TRBJ1-2	many	NA	CSAGTQGFDGYTF	TGCAGTGCTGGAACCCAGGGGTTCGATGGCTACACCTTC
TRBV20-1	TRBJ2-5	NA	NA	CSAQSVTLVQETQYF	TGCAGTGCCCAGTCTGTAACACTGGTCCAGGAGACCCAGTACTTC
TRBV7-3	TRBJ2-3	few	NA	CASSGGGLSTDTQYF	TGTGCCAGCAGCGGGGGGGGGCTCAGCACAGATACGCAGTATTTT
TRBV7-9	TRBJ2-2	few	NA	CASSFGPGELFF	TGTGCCAGCAGCTTTGGGCCCGGGGAGCTGTTTTTT
TRBV12-3/TRBV12-4	TRBJ1-3	NA	NA	CASSPRQVNSGNTIYF	TGTGCCAGCAGTCCCCGACAGGTTAACTCTGGAAACACCATATATTTT
TRBV3-1	TRBJ1-5	few	NA	CASSQVIGDNQPQHF	TGTGCCAGCAGCCAAGTCATCGGTGATAATCAGCCCCAGCATTTT
TRBV6-5	TRBJ2-2	NA	NA	CASSYSGGVNTGELFF	TGTGCCAGCAGTTACTCAGGAGGTGTAAACACCGGGGAGCTGTTTTTT
TRBV5-1	TRBJ2-1	many	TRBD2	CASSPPGGGYNEQFF	TGCGCCAGCAGCCCGCCGGGCGGGGGATACAATGAGCAGTTCTTC
TRBV5-1	TRBJ2-5	many	TRBD2	CASSPGLAVQETQYF	TGCGCCAGCAGCCCGGGACTAGCGGTGCAAGAGACCCAGTACTTC
TRBV24-1	TRBJ2-2	many	NA	CATSDFRGSNTGELFF	TGTGCCACCAGTGATTTCCGGGGATCTAACACCGGGGAGCTGTTTTTT
TRBV11-3	TRBJ2-1	few	TRBD2	CASSLAGGSSGNEQFF	TGTGCCAGCAGCTTAGCGGGAGGGTCGAGTGGGAATGAGCAGTTCTTC
TRBV12-3/TRBV12-4	TRBJ2-1	many	TRBD2	CASRTGLAEINEQFF	TGTGCCAGCAGGACGGGACTAGCGGAGATCAATGAGCAGTTCTTC
TRBV20-1	TRBJ2-7	many	TRBD2	CSARASGNHEQYF	TGCAGTGCTAGGGCCAGCGGGAACCACGAGCAGTACTTC
TRBV15	TRBJ2-2	many	NA	CATSRVKLSGELFF	TGTGCCACCAGCAGAGTTAAGCTTTCGGGGGAGCTGTTTTTT
TRBV20-1	TRBJ2-1	NA	NA	CSATTGTMYNEQFF	TGCAGTGCTACAACCGGGACCATGTACAATGAGCAGTTCTTC
TRBV20-1	TRBJ2-7	many	NA	CSARDPRGQVYEQYF	TGCAGTGCTAGAGATCCTAGGGGACAAGTTTACGAGCAGTACTTC
TRBV7-3	TRBJ2-1	NA	NA	CASSLKREAYNEQFF	TGTGCCAGCAGCTTAAAAAGGGAAGCCTACAATGAGCAGTTCTTC
TRBV5-1	TRBJ1-1	few	NA	CASSLDPRNTEAFF	TGCGCCAGCAGCTTGGACCCTAGGAACACTGAAGCTTTCTTT
TRBV7-7	TRBJ2-5	many	NA	CASSLAASVQETQYF	TGTGCTAGCAGCTTAGCGGCTAGCGTACAAGAGACCCAGTACTTC
TRBV12-3/TRBV12-4	TRBJ2-7	NA	NA	CASSLRDGPYEQYF	TGTGCCAGCAGTTTAAGGGACGGTCCCTACGAGCAGTACTTC
TRBV4-2	TRBJ1-1	few	NA	CASQPSANTEAFF	TGTGCCAGCCAACCATCAGCGAACACTGAAGCTTTCTTT